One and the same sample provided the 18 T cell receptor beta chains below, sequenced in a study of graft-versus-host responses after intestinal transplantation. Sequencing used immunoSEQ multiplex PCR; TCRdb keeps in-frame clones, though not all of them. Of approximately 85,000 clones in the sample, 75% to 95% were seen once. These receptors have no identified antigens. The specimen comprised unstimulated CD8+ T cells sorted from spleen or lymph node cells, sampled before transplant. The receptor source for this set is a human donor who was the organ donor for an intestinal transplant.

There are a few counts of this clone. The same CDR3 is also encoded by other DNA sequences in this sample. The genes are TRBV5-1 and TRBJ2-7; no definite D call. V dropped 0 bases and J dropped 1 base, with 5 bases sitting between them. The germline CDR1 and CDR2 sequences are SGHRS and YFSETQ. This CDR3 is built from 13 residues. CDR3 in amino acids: CASSLVGSYEQYF. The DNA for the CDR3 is TGCGCCAGCAGCTTGGTCGGGTCCTACGAGCAGTACTTC.

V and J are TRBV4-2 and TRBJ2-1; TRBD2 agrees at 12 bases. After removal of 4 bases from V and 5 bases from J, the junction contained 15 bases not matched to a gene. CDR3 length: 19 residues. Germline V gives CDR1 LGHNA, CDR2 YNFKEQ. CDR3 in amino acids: CASSPPGASGGGHHNEQFF. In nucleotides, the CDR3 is TGTGCCAGCAGCCCCCCCGGGGCTAGCGGGGGGGGCCACCACAATGAGCAGTTCTTC.

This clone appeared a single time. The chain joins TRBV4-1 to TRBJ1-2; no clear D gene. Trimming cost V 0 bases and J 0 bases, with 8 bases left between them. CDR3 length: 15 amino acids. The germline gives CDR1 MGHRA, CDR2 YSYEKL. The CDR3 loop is CASSQDLTANYGYTF. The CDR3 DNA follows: TGCGCCAGCAGCCAAGATCTGACGGCTAACTATGGCTACACCTTC.

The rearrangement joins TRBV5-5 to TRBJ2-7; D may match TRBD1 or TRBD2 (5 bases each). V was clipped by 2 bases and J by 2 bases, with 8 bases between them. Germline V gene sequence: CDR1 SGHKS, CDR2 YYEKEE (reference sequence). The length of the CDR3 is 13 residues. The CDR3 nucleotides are TGTGCCAGCAGCTTCGGGACCGCCTACGAGCAGTACTTC. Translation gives CASSFGTAYEQYF.

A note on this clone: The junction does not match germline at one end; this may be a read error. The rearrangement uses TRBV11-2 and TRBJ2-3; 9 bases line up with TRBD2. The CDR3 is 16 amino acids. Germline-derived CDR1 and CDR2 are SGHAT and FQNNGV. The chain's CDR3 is CASRNPSGTSTYTQYF. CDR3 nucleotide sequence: TGTGCCAGCAGAAACCCTAGCGGGACTAGCACATATACGCAGTATTTT. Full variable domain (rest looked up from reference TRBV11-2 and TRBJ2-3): EAGVAQSPRYKIIEKRQSVAFWCNPISGHATLYWYQQILGQGPKLLIQFQNNGVVDDSQLPKDRFSAERLKGVDSTLKIQPAKLEDSAVYLCASRNPSGTSTYTQYFGPGTRLTVL.

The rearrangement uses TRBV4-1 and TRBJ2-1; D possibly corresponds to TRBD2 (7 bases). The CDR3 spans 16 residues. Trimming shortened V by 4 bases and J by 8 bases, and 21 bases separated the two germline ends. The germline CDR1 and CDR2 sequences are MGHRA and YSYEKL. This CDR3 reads CASSLTGGGEGDEQFF. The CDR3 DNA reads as TGCGCCAGCAGCCTGACGGGGGGCGGGGAGGGCGATGAGCAGTTCTTC.

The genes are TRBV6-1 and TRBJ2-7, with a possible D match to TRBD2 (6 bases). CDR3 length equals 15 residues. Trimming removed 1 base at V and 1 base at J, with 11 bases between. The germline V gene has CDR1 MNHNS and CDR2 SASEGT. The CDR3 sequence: CASSEGEAPSYEQYF. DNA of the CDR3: TGTGCCAGCAGTGAAGGGGAGGCCCCGTCCTACGAGCAGTACTTC.

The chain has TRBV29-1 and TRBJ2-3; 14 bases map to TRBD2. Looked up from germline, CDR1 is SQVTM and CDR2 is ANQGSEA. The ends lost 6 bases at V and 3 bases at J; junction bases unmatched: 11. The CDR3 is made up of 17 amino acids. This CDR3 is CSVYPGTSGSSTDTQYF. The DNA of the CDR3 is TGCAGCGTCTATCCCGGGACTAGCGGGAGTTCGACAGATACGCAGTATTTT.

CDR3 loop: CARRVRGNTEAFF. CDR3 DNA sequence: TGTGCCAGAAGGGTCAGGGGGAACACTGAAGCTTTCTTT. The J gene is TRBJ1-1, the V gene TRBV2, with D perhaps TRBD1 (6 bases). The CDR3 length is 13 residues. CDR1 and CDR2 (germline): SNHLY, FYNNEI. The V and J ends lost 9 bases and 1 base respectively, with 12 bases between them.

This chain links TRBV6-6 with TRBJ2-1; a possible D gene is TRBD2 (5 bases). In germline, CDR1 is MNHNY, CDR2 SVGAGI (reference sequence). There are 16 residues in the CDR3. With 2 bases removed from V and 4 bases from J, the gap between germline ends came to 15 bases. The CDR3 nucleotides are TGTGCCAGCAGTTACGGAGGAGGTTCGCTTTACAATGAGCAGTTCTTC. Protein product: CASSYGGGSLYNEQFF.

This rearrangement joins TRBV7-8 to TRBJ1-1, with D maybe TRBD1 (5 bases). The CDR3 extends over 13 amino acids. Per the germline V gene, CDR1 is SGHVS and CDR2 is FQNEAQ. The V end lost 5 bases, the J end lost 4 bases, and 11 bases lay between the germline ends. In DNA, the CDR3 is TGTGCCAGCAGCCGTTCGGGGGGCACTGAAGCTTTCTTT. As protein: CASSRSGGTEAFF.

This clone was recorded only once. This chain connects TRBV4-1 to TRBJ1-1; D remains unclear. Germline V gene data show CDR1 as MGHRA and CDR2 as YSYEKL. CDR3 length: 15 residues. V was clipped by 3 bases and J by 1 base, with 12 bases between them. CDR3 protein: CASSQTSVENTEAFF. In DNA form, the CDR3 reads TGCGCCAGCAGCCAGACCTCAGTCGAGAACACTGAAGCTTTCTTT.

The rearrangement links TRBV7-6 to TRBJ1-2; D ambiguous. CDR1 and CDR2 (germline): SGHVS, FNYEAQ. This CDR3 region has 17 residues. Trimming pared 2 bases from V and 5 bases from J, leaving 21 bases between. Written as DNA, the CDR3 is TGTGCCAGCAGCTTAAATCACCTGACGGGTAGTGTATATGGCTACACCTTC. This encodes CASSLNHLTGSVYGYTF.

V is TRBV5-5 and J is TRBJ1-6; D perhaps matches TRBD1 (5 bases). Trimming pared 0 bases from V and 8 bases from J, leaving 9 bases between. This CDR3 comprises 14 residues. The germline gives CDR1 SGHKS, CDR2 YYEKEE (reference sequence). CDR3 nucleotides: TGTGCCAGCAGCTTGGTCTCGGGGGATTCACCCCTCCACTTT. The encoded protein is CASSLVSGDSPLHF.

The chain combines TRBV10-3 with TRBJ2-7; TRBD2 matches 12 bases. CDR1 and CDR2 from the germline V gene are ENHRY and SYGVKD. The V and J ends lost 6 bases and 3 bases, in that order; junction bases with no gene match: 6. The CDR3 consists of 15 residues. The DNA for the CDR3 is TGTGCCATCAGCGGACTAGCGGGGACTTTCTACGAGCAGTACTTC. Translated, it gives CAISGLAGTFYEQYF.

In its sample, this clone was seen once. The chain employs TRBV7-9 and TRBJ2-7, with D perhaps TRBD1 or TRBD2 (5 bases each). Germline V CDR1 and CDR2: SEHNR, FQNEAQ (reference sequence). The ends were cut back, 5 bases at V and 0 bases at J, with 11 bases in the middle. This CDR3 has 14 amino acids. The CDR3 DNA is TGTGCCAGCAGCCCTCGGGACGCCTCCTACGAGCAGTACTTC. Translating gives CASSPRDASYEQYF. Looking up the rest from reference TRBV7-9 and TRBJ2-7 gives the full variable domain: DTGVSQNPRHKITKRGQNVTFRCDPISEHNRLYWYRQTLGQGPEFLTYFQNEAQLEKSRLLSDRFSAERPKGSFSTLEIQRTEQGDSAMYLCASSPRDASYEQYFGPGTRLTVT.

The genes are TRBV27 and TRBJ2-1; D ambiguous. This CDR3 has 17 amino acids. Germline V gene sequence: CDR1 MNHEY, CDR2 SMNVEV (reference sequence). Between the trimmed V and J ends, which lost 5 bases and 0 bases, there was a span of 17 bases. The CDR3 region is CASSQLSEASSYNEQFF. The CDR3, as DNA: TGTGCCAGCAGTCAACTATCTGAGGCGAGCTCCTACAATGAGCAGTTCTTC.

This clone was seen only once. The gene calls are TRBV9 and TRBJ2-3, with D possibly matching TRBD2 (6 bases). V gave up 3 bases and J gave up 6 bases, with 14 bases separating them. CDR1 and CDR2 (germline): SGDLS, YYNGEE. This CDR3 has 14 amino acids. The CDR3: CASSGRDFQDTQYF. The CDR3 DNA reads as TGTGCCAGCAGCGGAAGGGACTTTCAGGATACGCAGTATTTT.